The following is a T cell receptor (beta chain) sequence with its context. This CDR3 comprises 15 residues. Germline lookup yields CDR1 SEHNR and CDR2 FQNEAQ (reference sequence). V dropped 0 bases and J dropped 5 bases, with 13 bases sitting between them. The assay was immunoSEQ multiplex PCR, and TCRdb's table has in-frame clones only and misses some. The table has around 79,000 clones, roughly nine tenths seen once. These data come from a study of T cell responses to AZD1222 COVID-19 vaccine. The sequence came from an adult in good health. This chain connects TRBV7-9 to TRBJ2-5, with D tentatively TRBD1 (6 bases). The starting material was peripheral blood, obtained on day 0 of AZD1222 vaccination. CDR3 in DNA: TGTGCCAGCAGCTTAGCAACAGGGTATTTGGAGACCCAGTACTTC. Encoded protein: CASSLATGYLETQYF.